This TCR beta chain was captured in a study of T cell responses to AZD1222 COVID-19 vaccine. Study-level results: Spike as a whole was targeted by vaccine-associated CD4 TCRs, dominant at 160-218 and 743-854. Clonal diversity was possibly underestimated; the donors were predominantly white British and more often female. Following two doses of AZD1222, Spike-specific TCR breadth and depth rose. Repertoire samples came only from after the peak T cell response.

This CDR3 is built from 15 residues. V dropped 4 bases and J dropped 4 bases, with 11 bases sitting between them. Per the germline V gene, CDR1 is MNHEY and CDR2 is SVGAGI. Libraries were prepared by immunoSEQ multiplex PCR; TCRdb keeps only in-frame clonotypes and omits some of them. Here the sample spans about 160,000 clones, 80% to 90% being singletons. This clone was counted between two and nine times. Antigen: not known. This TCR derives from an adult in good health. The chain uses TRBV6-5 and TRBJ2-6, with D perhaps TRBD2 (6 bases). Material: peripheral blood, obtained on day 0 of AZD1222 vaccination. The CDR3 is CASSFTSLGANVLTF. The CDR3 bases are TGTGCCAGCAGTTTTACTAGCTTGGGGGCCAACGTCCTGACTTTC.